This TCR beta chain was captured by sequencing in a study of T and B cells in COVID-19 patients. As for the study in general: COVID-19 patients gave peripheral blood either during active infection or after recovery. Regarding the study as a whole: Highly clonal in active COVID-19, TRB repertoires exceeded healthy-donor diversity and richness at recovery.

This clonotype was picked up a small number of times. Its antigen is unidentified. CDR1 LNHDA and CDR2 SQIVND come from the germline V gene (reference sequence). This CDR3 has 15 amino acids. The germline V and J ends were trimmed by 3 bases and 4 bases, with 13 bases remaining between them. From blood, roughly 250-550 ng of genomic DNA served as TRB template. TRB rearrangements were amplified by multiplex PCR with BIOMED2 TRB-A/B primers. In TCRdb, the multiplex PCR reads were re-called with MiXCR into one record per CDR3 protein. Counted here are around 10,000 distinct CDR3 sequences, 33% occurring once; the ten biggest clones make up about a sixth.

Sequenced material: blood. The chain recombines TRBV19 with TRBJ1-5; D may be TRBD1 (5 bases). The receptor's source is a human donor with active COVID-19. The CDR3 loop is CASSIMRGRNQPQHF. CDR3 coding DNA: TGTGCCAGTAGTATTATGAGGGGTAGGAATCAGCCCCAGCATTTT.